The present T cell receptor (beta chain) was sequenced within a study of blood T cell repertoires in COVID-19. Assay used: immunoSEQ multiplex PCR; TCRdb lists only in-frame clones, some missing. Counted here are roughly 190,000 clones, around 83% occurring once; the ten biggest clones make up 2.9%. The CDR3 totals 15 residues. CDR1 SNHLY and CDR2 FYNNEI come from the germline V gene. Trimming at V came to 6 bases and at J to 4 bases, leaving 9 bases not matched to a gene. V usage is TRBV2 and J usage is TRBJ1-1; 9 positions agree with TRBD1. What was sequenced was peripheral blood. This clonotype originated in a man in his fifties or sixties with active or convalescent COVID-19. CDR3 amino acids: CASRETGTGTTEAFF. The CDR3 DNA follows: TGTGCCAGCAGGGAGACCGGGACAGGGACCACTGAAGCTTTCTTT. Full variable domain (missing parts from reference TRBV2 and TRBJ1-1): EPEVTQTPSHQVTQMGQEVILRCVPISNHLYFYWYRQILGQKVEFLVSFYNNEISEKSEIFDDQFSVERPDGSNFTLKIRSTKLEDSAMYFCASRETGTGTTEAFFGQGTRLTVV.